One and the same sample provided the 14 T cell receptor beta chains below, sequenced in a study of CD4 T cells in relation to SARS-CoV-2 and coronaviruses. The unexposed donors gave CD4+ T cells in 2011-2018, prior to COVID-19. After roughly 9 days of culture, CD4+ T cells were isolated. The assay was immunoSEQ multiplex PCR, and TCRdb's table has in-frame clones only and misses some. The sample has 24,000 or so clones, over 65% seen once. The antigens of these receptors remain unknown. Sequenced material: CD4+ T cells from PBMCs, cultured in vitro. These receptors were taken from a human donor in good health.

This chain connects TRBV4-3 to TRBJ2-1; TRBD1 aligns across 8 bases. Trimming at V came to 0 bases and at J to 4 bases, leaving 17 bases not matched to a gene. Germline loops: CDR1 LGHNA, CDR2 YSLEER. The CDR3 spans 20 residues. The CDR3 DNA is TGCGCCAGCAGCCAAGATTTGACAGGGGCCCGGAGCCCTCGATACAATGAGCAGTTCTTC. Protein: CASSQDLTGARSPRYNEQFF.

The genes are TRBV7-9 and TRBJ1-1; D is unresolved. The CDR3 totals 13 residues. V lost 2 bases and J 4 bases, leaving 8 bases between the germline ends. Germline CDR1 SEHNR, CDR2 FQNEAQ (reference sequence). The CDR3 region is CASSLRAVTEAFF. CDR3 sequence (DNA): TGTGCCAGCAGCTTAAGGGCAGTCACTGAAGCTTTCTTT.

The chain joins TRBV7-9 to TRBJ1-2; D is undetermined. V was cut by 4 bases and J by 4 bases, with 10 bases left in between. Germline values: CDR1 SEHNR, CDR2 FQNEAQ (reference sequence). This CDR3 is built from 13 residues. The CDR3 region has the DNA TGTGCCAGCAGCTCCGCCTTGATCTATGGCTACACCTTC. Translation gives CASSSALIYGYTF.

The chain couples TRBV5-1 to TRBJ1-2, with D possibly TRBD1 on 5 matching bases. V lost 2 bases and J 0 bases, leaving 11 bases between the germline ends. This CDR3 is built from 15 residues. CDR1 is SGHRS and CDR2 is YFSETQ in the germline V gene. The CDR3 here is CASSFLQGANYGYTF. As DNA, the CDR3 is TGCGCCAGCAGCTTCTTGCAGGGAGCTAACTATGGCTACACCTTC.

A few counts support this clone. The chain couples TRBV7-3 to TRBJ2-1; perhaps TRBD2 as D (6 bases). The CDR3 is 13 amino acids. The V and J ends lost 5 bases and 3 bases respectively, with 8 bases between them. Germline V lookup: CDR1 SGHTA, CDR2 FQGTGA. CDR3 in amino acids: CASSTGLYNEQFF. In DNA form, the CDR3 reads TGTGCCAGCAGCACGGGACTCTACAATGAGCAGTTCTTC.

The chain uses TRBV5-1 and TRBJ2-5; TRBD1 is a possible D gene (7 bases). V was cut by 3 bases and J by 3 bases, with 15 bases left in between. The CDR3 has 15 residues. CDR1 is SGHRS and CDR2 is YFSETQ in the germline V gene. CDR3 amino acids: CASSSEGTVEETQYF. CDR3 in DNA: TGCGCCAGCAGCTCGGAGGGGACAGTTGAAGAGACCCAGTACTTC.

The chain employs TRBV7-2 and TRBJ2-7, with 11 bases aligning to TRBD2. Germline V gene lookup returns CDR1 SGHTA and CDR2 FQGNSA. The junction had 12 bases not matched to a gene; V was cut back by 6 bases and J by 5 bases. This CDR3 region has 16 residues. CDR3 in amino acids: CASRETLAGGFNEQYF. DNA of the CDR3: TGTGCCAGCAGAGAGACCCTAGCGGGAGGCTTTAACGAGCAGTACTTC.

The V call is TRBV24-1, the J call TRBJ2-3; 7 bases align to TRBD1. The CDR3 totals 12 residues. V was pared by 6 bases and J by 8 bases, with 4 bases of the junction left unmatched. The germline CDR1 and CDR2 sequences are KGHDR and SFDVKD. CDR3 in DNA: TGTGCCACCAGTAGGGGGCAGGGTACGCAGTATTTT. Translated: CATSRGQGTQYF.

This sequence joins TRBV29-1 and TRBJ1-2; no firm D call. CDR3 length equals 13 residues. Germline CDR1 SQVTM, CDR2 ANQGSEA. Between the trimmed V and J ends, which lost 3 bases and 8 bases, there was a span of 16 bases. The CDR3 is CSVDFQGSVGYTF. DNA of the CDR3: TGCAGCGTTGACTTCCAAGGATCGGTGGGCTACACCTTC. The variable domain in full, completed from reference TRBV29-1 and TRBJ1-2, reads SAVISQKPSRDICQRGTSLTIQCQVDSQVTMMFWYRQQPGQSLTLIATANQGSEATYESGFVIDKFPISRPNLTFSTLTVSNMSPEDSSIYLCSVDFQGSVGYTFGSGTRLTVV.

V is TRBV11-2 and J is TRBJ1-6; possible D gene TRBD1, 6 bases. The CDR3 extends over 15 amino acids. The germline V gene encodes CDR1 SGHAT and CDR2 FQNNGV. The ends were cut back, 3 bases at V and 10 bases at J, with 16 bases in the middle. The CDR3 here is CASSFRSTGQSPLHF. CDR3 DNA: TGTGCCAGCAGCTTCCGATCGACAGGCCAGTCACCCCTCCACTTT.

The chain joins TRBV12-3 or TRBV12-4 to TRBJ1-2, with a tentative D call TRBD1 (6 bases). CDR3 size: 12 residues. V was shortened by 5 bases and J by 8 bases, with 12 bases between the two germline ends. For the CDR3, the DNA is TGTGCCAGCAGTAACTTCAGGGGCGGCTACACCTTC. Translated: CASSNFRGGYTF.

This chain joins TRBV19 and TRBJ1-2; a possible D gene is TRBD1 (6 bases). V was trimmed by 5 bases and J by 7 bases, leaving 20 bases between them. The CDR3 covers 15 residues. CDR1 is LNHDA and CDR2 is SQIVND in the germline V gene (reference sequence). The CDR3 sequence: CASSPAGGAGAGYTF. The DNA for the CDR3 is TGTGCCAGTAGTCCAGCAGGAGGGGCGGGGGCTGGCTACACCTTC.

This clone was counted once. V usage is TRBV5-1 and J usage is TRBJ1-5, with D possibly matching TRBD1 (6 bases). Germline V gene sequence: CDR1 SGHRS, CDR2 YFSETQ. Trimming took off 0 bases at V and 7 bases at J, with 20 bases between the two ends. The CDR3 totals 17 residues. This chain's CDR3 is CASSLGGGEGVVQPQHF. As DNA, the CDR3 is TGCGCCAGCAGCTTGGGGGGGGGTGAGGGGGTCGTACAGCCCCAGCATTTT.

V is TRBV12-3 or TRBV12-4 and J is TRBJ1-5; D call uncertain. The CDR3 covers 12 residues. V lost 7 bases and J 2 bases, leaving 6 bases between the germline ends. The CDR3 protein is CASTWGNQPQHF. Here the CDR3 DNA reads TGTGCCAGCACCTGGGGCAATCAGCCCCAGCATTTT.